The rows below give T cell receptor beta chains drawn from one sample of a study of beta chain features in type 1 diabetes. This table comes from immunoSEQ multiplex PCR, and its TCRdb copy is limited to in-frame clones, with some not included. In the table there are around 180,000 clones, less than 15% of which are singletons. The sample comprised central memory CD4+ T cells from blood. Receptor source: a woman under 30 in good health. Each CDR3 is given with its conserved first and last residue. The D gene is left open where the match is weak. Clone size is stated in some rows and not others, as once, few, many or a class when expanded.

TRBD2	TRBV7-2	TRBJ2-3	.	CASSVPSGLNTQYF	TGTGCCAGCAGCGTTCCTAGCGGGCTCAATACGCAGTATTTT
.	TRBV30	TRBJ1-5	.	CAWSTGWDQPQHF	TGTGCCTGGAGCACAGGGTGGGATCAGCCCCAGCATTTT
TRBD1	TRBV9	TRBJ2-2	.	CASSRTGSTGELFF	TGTGCCAGCAGCCGGACAGGGAGCACCGGGGAGCTGTTTTTT
TRBD2	TRBV7-2	TRBJ2-7	few	CASSSRLPSGLKQYF	TGTGCCAGCAGCTCGCGCTTACCTAGCGGACTTAAGCAGTACTTC
TRBD2	TRBV29-1	TRBJ2-3	.	CSVQAGVGDTQYF	TGCAGCGTGCAGGCGGGGGTTGGAGATACGCAGTATTTT
TRBD1	TRBV5-1	TRBJ2-7	.	CASSSRTGPFLTYEQYF	TGCGCCAGCAGCTCAAGGACAGGGCCGTTCCTTACTTACGAGCAGTACTTC
TRBD1	TRBV2	TRBJ1-2	few	CASTETGTGNRYTF	TGTGCCAGCACTGAAACCGGGACAGGGAACCGCTACACCTTC
TRBD2	TRBV27	TRBJ2-7	.	CASVGGDAASYEQYF	TGTGCCAGCGTCGGGGGGGACGCAGCCTCCTACGAGCAGTACTTC
.	TRBV28	TRBJ1-5	few	CASSSASGTNNQPQHF	TGTGCCAGCAGTTCGGCCTCCGGGACAAACAATCAGCCCCAGCATTTT
.	TRBV5-5	TRBJ2-2	few	CASSLVARNTGELFF	TGTGCCAGCAGCTTGGTAGCGAGGAACACCGGGGAGCTGTTTTTT
TRBD2	TRBV18	TRBJ2-1	.	CASSPKRGGDNEQFF	TGTGCCAGCTCACCGAAGAGGGGAGGGGACAATGAGCAGTTCTTC
TRBD1	TRBV10-3	TRBJ1-5	few	CAISGTGGRQPQHF	TGTGCCATCAGTGGGACAGGGGGCAGGCAGCCCCAGCATTTT
.	TRBV4-2	TRBJ1-4	.	CASSQDRGANEKLFF	TGTGCCAGCAGCCAAGACCGGGGGGCGAATGAAAAACTGTTTTTT
.	TRBV5-4	TRBJ2-5	.	CASSSTAGDRETQYF	TGTGCCAGCAGTTCAACGGCAGGGGATCGAGAGACCCAGTACTTC
TRBD1	TRBV9	TRBJ2-7	.	CASSVGQGGLMYEQYF	TGTGCCAGCAGCGTCGGACAGGGAGGATTAATGTACGAGCAGTACTTC
.	TRBV18	TRBJ2-2	.	CASSPRSRNTGELFF	TGTGCCAGCTCACCACGTAGTCGGAACACCGGGGAGCTGTTTTTT